The following is a TCR beta chain sequence with its context. This record belongs to a study of blood T cell repertoires in COVID-19. Study summary: There were acute and convalescent COVID-19 samples, and they came from the United States, Italy and Spain.

Self-reported history from a screening survey and questionnaire set each donor's cohort. Exposed participants encountered a COVID-19 case during the 2 weeks preceding study entry. The germline gives CDR1 SGHTA, CDR2 FQGNSA. The CDR3 spans 12 residues. Trimming cost V 5 bases and J 5 bases, with 6 bases left between them. Per the authors' pipeline: For nucleated cells, counts were estimated from reference gene primer amplification. Sequenced by immunoSEQ multiplex PCR; TCRdb stores in-frame clones only, minus some. V and J calls and clone size come straight from that table; D and trimming were deduced from the DNA. The table records around 400,000 clones, about 88% of them present only once.

This receptor was taken from a woman aged 18-29 years who had been exposed to COVID-19. The chain is built from TRBV7-2 and TRBJ1-4, with no clear D. The sequencing input was PBMCs or T cells enriched from blood (not recorded which). This CDR3 is CASSPQNEKLFF. In nucleotides, the CDR3 is TGTGCCAGCAGCCCCCAAAATGAAAAACTGTTTTTT. The full variable domain, completed using reference TRBV7-2 and TRBJ1-4, is GAGVSQSPSNKVTEKGKDVELRCDPISGHTALYWYRQSLGQGLEFLIYFQGNSAPDKSGLPSDRFSAERTGGSVSTLTIQRTQQEDSAVYLCASSPQNEKLFFGSGTQLSVL.